This is a list of T cell receptor beta chains from one sample in a study of naive and memory T cell subsets. TCRdb recomputed calls from the UMI-ligation and nested PCR reads with MiXCR, one row per CDR3 protein. Among about 90,000 distinct CDR3 sequences, about 6.5% were seen once, and the ten largest hold 1.6%. Sequencing was carried out using central memory CD4+ T cells from blood. The receptors shown here come from a human donor in good health. The CDR3 runs from the conserved cysteine through the conserved F or W. A D gene is named only where the DNA matches it firmly. Only some rows state a clone size, as once, few, many or a class for expanded clones.

abundance: NA; j_gene: TRBJ2-7; d_gene: NA; v_gene: TRBV3-1; CDR3aa: CASSQAVGEQYF; CDR3nt: TGTGCCAGCAGCCAAGCCGTGGGTGAGCAGTACTTC
abundance: many; j_gene: TRBJ1-1; d_gene: NA; v_gene: TRBV4-2; CDR3aa: CASSQEMNTEAFF; CDR3nt: TGTGCCAGCAGCCAAGAAATGAACACTGAAGCTTTCTTT
abundance: many; j_gene: TRBJ2-5; d_gene: NA; v_gene: TRBV20-1; CDR3aa: CSASGSQETQYF; CDR3nt: TGCAGTGCTAGCGGGAGCCAAGAGACCCAGTACTTC
abundance: NA; j_gene: TRBJ2-3; d_gene: NA; v_gene: TRBV19; CDR3aa: CASSIGRKISDTQYF; CDR3nt: TGTGCCAGTAGTATCGGCCGGAAGATTTCAGATACGCAGTATTTT
abundance: NA; j_gene: TRBJ2-1; d_gene: TRBD2; v_gene: TRBV7-9; CDR3aa: CASSRGGGGNEQFF; CDR3nt: TGTGCCAGCAGTCGCGGGGGGGGCGGCAATGAGCAGTTCTTC
abundance: many; j_gene: TRBJ1-1; d_gene: TRBD1; v_gene: TRBV20-1; CDR3aa: CSVQKGADTEAFF; CDR3nt: TGCAGTGTTCAGAAGGGGGCGGACACTGAAGCTTTCTTT
abundance: few; j_gene: TRBJ2-1; d_gene: NA; v_gene: TRBV20-1; CDR3aa: CSAVWSSYNEQFF; CDR3nt: TGCAGTGCCGTGTGGAGCTCCTACAATGAGCAGTTCTTC
abundance: many; j_gene: TRBJ1-5; d_gene: NA; v_gene: TRBV6-2/TRBV6-3; CDR3aa: CASRGVSGQPQHF; CDR3nt: TGTGCCAGCAGAGGAGTTTCGGGTCAGCCCCAGCATTTT
abundance: NA; j_gene: TRBJ2-7; d_gene: NA; v_gene: TRBV7-9; CDR3aa: CASSLVPYEQYF; CDR3nt: TGTGCCAGCAGCTTAGTCCCCTACGAGCAGTACTTC
abundance: NA; j_gene: TRBJ2-3; d_gene: NA; v_gene: TRBV13; CDR3aa: CASSPRASAPTDTQYF; CDR3nt: TGTGCCAGCAGCCCCCGGGCAAGCGCCCCCACAGATACGCAGTATTTT
abundance: few; j_gene: TRBJ1-1; d_gene: NA; v_gene: TRBV5-6; CDR3aa: CASSFAPNTEAFF; CDR3nt: TGTGCCAGCAGCTTTGCCCCAAACACTGAAGCTTTCTTT
abundance: NA; j_gene: TRBJ2-1; d_gene: TRBD1; v_gene: TRBV4-3; CDR3aa: CASSQGRTGGKLGQFF; CDR3nt: TGCGCCAGCAGCCAAGGTCGGACAGGGGGAAAGTTGGGGCAGTTCTTC
abundance: many; j_gene: TRBJ1-5; d_gene: NA; v_gene: TRBV12-3/TRBV12-4; CDR3aa: CASGSGRDHQPQHF; CDR3nt: TGTGCCAGCGGTTCGGGCAGGGATCATCAGCCCCAGCATTTT
abundance: many; j_gene: TRBJ2-2; d_gene: NA; v_gene: TRBV11-3; CDR3aa: CASSSGTAAGLANTGELFF; CDR3nt: TGTGCCAGCAGTTCCGGGACAGCTGCGGGGCTTGCGAACACCGGGGAGCTGTTTTTT
abundance: NA; j_gene: TRBJ1-4; d_gene: NA; v_gene: TRBV11-2; CDR3aa: CASSFNGRGNNEKLFF; CDR3nt: TGTGCCAGCAGCTTTAATGGCCGGGGAAATAATGAAAAACTGTTTTTT
abundance: NA; j_gene: TRBJ2-3; d_gene: NA; v_gene: TRBV14; CDR3aa: CASSLLGRTDTQYF; CDR3nt: TGTGCCAGCAGCCTTCTGGGACGGACAGATACGCAGTATTTT
abundance: few; j_gene: TRBJ2-1; d_gene: TRBD2; v_gene: TRBV29-1; CDR3aa: CSAGTSGNEQFF; CDR3nt: TGCAGCGCCGGGACTAGCGGCAATGAGCAGTTCTTC
abundance: many; j_gene: TRBJ1-4; d_gene: NA; v_gene: TRBV20-1; CDR3aa: CSARDNPGREKLFF; CDR3nt: TGCAGTGCTAGAGATAACCCTGGAAGGGAAAAACTGTTTTTT
abundance: many; j_gene: TRBJ2-3; d_gene: NA; v_gene: TRBV9; CDR3aa: CASSASPGIDTDTQYF; CDR3nt: TGTGCCAGCAGTGCCAGTCCGGGGATCGACACAGATACGCAGTATTTT
abundance: many; j_gene: TRBJ2-1; d_gene: NA; v_gene: TRBV24-1; CDR3aa: CATSDFRGSSYNEQFF; CDR3nt: TGTGCCACCAGTGATTTTAGGGGGAGCTCCTACAATGAGCAGTTCTTC
abundance: many; j_gene: TRBJ1-1; d_gene: NA; v_gene: TRBV20-1; CDR3aa: CSARAGGGATEAFF; CDR3nt: TGCAGTGCTAGAGCCGGGGGGGGCGCGACTGAAGCTTTCTTT
abundance: many; j_gene: TRBJ1-1; d_gene: NA; v_gene: TRBV5-6; CDR3aa: CASSTLDRRKEAFF; CDR3nt: TGTGCCAGCAGTACACTCGACAGGCGCAAAGAAGCTTTCTTT
abundance: few; j_gene: TRBJ1-2; d_gene: TRBD1; v_gene: TRBV2; CDR3aa: CASTYTGVSNYGYTF; CDR3nt: TGTGCCAGCACCTATACAGGGGTTTCTAACTATGGCTACACCTTC
abundance: many; j_gene: TRBJ1-2; d_gene: NA; v_gene: TRBV11-3; CDR3aa: CASSLDYLGSKHYGYTF; CDR3nt: TGTGCCAGCAGCTTAGATTATCTGGGGTCTAAACACTATGGCTACACCTTC
abundance: many; j_gene: TRBJ1-2; d_gene: NA; v_gene: TRBV28; CDR3aa: CASSRDLFNYGYTF; CDR3nt: TGTGCCAGCAGTAGGGACCTTTTTAACTATGGCTACACCTTC
abundance: NA; j_gene: TRBJ1-1; d_gene: TRBD1; v_gene: TRBV28; CDR3aa: CASSFGTGEAFF; CDR3nt: TGTGCCAGCAGTTTCGGGACAGGTGAAGCTTTCTTT
abundance: few; j_gene: TRBJ1-2; d_gene: NA; v_gene: TRBV19; CDR3aa: CASSMRQLNYGYTF; CDR3nt: TGTGCCAGTAGTATGAGACAGCTAAACTATGGCTACACCTTC
abundance: many; j_gene: TRBJ2-7; d_gene: NA; v_gene: TRBV18; CDR3aa: CASSRSRGEGDEQYF; CDR3nt: TGTGCCAGCTCACGTTCCCGGGGAGAGGGCGACGAGCAGTACTTC
abundance: many; j_gene: TRBJ2-5; d_gene: NA; v_gene: TRBV11-3; CDR3aa: CASSLGIQETQYF; CDR3nt: TGTGCCAGCAGCTTAGGTATCCAAGAGACCCAGTACTTC
abundance: few; j_gene: TRBJ2-3; d_gene: TRBD2; v_gene: TRBV20-1; CDR3aa: CSARDPARGDTDTQYF; CDR3nt: TGCAGTGCTAGAGATCCGGCGCGGGGGGACACAGATACGCAGTATTTT
abundance: many; j_gene: TRBJ2-3; d_gene: TRBD2; v_gene: TRBV24-1; CDR3aa: CATSDFAGGSTDTQYF; CDR3nt: TGTGCCACCAGTGATTTCGCGGGAGGAAGCACAGATACGCAGTATTTT
abundance: many; j_gene: TRBJ1-4; d_gene: NA; v_gene: TRBV18; CDR3aa: CASSPGDGEKLFF; CDR3nt: TGTGCCAGCTCACCAGGAGACGGGGAAAAACTGTTTTTT
abundance: NA; j_gene: TRBJ2-2; d_gene: NA; v_gene: TRBV19; CDR3aa: CASQKGINAGELFF; CDR3nt: TGTGCCTCTCAAAAGGGGATAAACGCCGGGGAGCTGTTTTTT
abundance: many; j_gene: TRBJ1-5; d_gene: TRBD1; v_gene: TRBV12-3/TRBV12-4; CDR3aa: CASSPSTGGIGNQPQHF; CDR3nt: TGTGCCAGCAGTCCCAGTACAGGGGGTATCGGCAATCAGCCCCAGCATTTT
abundance: many; j_gene: TRBJ2-3; d_gene: NA; v_gene: TRBV4-2; CDR3aa: CASSQRPMGGGPTDTQYF; CDR3nt: TGTGCCAGCAGCCAACGCCCCATGGGGGGGGGGCCCACAGATACGCAGTATTTT
abundance: NA; j_gene: TRBJ1-5; d_gene: NA; v_gene: TRBV28; CDR3aa: CASSRDWGGGSNQPQHF; CDR3nt: TGTGCCAGCAGCCGTGACTGGGGGGGGGGCAGCAATCAGCCCCAGCATTTT
abundance: many; j_gene: TRBJ1-4; d_gene: NA; v_gene: TRBV25-1; CDR3aa: CASSESPGRQATNEKLFF; CDR3nt: TGTGCCAGCAGTGAGTCCCCTGGGCGGCAGGCAACTAATGAAAAACTGTTTTTT
abundance: many; j_gene: TRBJ1-3; d_gene: NA; v_gene: TRBV4-1; CDR3aa: CASAKGPSSGNTIYF; CDR3nt: TGCGCCAGCGCAAAGGGGCCCTCCTCTGGAAACACCATATATTTT
abundance: many; j_gene: TRBJ2-1; d_gene: TRBD2; v_gene: TRBV2; CDR3aa: CASSEGLATEQFF; CDR3nt: TGTGCCAGCAGTGAAGGACTAGCAACTGAGCAGTTCTTC
abundance: NA; j_gene: TRBJ2-1; d_gene: NA; v_gene: TRBV3-1; CDR3aa: CASSPGNYNEQFF; CDR3nt: TGTGCCAGCAGCCCAGGAAATTACAATGAGCAGTTCTTC
abundance: NA; j_gene: TRBJ2-2; d_gene: NA; v_gene: TRBV5-4; CDR3aa: CASSLISGNTGELFF; CDR3nt: TGTGCCAGCAGCTTAATTAGCGGTAACACCGGGGAGCTGTTTTTT
abundance: many; j_gene: TRBJ1-1; d_gene: TRBD1; v_gene: TRBV11-2; CDR3aa: CASSRPTGITEAFF; CDR3nt: TGTGCCAGCAGCCGACCGACAGGGATAACTGAAGCTTTCTTT
abundance: few; j_gene: TRBJ2-2; d_gene: NA; v_gene: TRBV11-2; CDR3aa: CASSLASGSGELFF; CDR3nt: TGTGCCAGCAGCTTAGCGAGCGGGTCCGGGGAGCTGTTTTTT
abundance: NA; j_gene: TRBJ1-2; d_gene: NA; v_gene: TRBV15; CDR3aa: CATSRDGGEGSHGYTF; CDR3nt: TGTGCCACCAGCAGAGATGGGGGCGAGGGTAGCCATGGCTACACCTTC
abundance: NA; j_gene: TRBJ1-2; d_gene: TRBD1; v_gene: TRBV5-4; CDR3aa: CASSFGTGIYGYTF; CDR3nt: TGTGCCAGCAGCTTTGGGACAGGAATATATGGCTACACCTTC
abundance: NA; j_gene: TRBJ2-1; d_gene: TRBD2; v_gene: TRBV10-2; CDR3aa: CASGTSGGRSSNEQFF; CDR3nt: TGCGCCAGCGGGACTAGCGGGGGCCGGAGTTCCAATGAGCAGTTCTTC
abundance: few; j_gene: TRBJ2-1; d_gene: NA; v_gene: TRBV1; CDR3aa: CTSSHRGPSGDTSDNEQFF; CDR3nt: TGCACCAGCAGCCACCGGGGGCCTAGCGGAGACACATCTGACAATGAGCAGTTCTTC
abundance: NA; j_gene: TRBJ1-1; d_gene: NA; v_gene: TRBV6-2/TRBV6-3; CDR3aa: CASTSQGNTEAFF; CDR3nt: TGTGCCAGCACTTCCCAGGGGAACACTGAAGCTTTCTTT
abundance: many; j_gene: TRBJ1-3; d_gene: NA; v_gene: TRBV7-9; CDR3aa: CASSPDQGHIYF; CDR3nt: TGTGCCAGCAGCCCCGACCAGGGGCACATATATTTT
abundance: many; j_gene: TRBJ1-1; d_gene: NA; v_gene: TRBV15; CDR3aa: CATSRVIQAAEAFF; CDR3nt: TGTGCCACCAGCAGAGTGATACAGGCAGCCGAAGCTTTCTTT
abundance: many; j_gene: TRBJ2-7; d_gene: NA; v_gene: TRBV24-1; CDR3aa: CATSDLRGKDYEQYF; CDR3nt: TGTGCCACCAGTGATTTGCGAGGGAAAGACTACGAGCAGTACTTC
abundance: many; j_gene: TRBJ2-3; d_gene: TRBD2; v_gene: TRBV7-2; CDR3aa: CASSQRSGASTDTQYF; CDR3nt: TGTGCCAGCAGCCAACGAAGCGGGGCTAGCACAGATACGCAGTATTTT
abundance: NA; j_gene: TRBJ1-1; d_gene: NA; v_gene: TRBV9; CDR3aa: CASSVGDSRANTEAFF; CDR3nt: TGTGCCAGCAGCGTAGGAGACAGCAGAGCGAACACTGAAGCTTTCTTT
abundance: many; j_gene: TRBJ1-5; d_gene: NA; v_gene: TRBV7-9; CDR3aa: CASSLGGYSNQPQHF; CDR3nt: TGTGCCAGCAGCTTAGGGGGGTATAGCAATCAGCCCCAGCATTTT